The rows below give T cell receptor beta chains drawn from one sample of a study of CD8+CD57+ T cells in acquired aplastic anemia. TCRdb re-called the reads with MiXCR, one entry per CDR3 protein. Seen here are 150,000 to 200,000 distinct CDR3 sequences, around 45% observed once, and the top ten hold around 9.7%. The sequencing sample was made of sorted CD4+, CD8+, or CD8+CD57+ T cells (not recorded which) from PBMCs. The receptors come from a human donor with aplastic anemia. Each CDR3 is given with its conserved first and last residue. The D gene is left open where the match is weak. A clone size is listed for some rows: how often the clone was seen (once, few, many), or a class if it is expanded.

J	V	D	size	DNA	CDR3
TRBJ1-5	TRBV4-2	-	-	TGTGCCAGCAGCCAAGACTGGGGGAGTCAGCCCCAGCATTTT	CASSQDWGSQPQHF
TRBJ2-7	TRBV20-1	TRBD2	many	TGCAGTGCTAGAGATCCATCTAGCGGGAGCCACGAGCAGTACTTC	CSARDPSSGSHEQYF
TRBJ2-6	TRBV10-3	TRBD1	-	TGTGCCATCAGTGGACAGGGGCAGTCCTCTGGGGCCAACGTCCTGACTTTC	CAISGQGQSSGANVLTF
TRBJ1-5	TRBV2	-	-	TGTGCCAGCAGTGAAGCGTCGGCAGATCGGCAGCCCCAGCATTTT	CASSEASADRQPQHF
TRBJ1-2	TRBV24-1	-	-	TGTGCCACCAGTGGGCCGGCAGGGACTAACTATGGCTACACCTTC	CATSGPAGTNYGYTF
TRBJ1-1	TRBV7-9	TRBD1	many	TGTGCCAGCAGATCAAGGACAGGGCTTGTTGGCACTGAAGCTTTCTTT	CASRSRTGLVGTEAFF
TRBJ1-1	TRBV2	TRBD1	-	TGTGCCAGGGACAGGGAGAACACTGAAGCTTTCTTT	CARDRENTEAFF
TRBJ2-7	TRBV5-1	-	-	TGCGCCAGCAGCTTCCGCCCTACGGGAATGAGGGAGCAGTACTTC	CASSFRPTGMREQYF
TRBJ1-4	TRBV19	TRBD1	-	TGTGCCAGTAGTATAACCCGGGACAGGGGGAATGAAAAACTGTTTTTT	CASSITRDRGNEKLFF
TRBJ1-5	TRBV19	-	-	TGTGCCAGTAGTCGTAGTGGTGGGGTTAGTCAGCCCCAGCATTTT	CASSRSGGVSQPQHF
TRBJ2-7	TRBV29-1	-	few	TGCAGCGTTGAGGGGTCGGGGCCAGGAACCTACGAGCAGTACTTC	CSVEGSGPGTYEQYF
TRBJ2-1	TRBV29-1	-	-	TGCAGCGTTGAAGATCGCCTAGTAAGCAATGAGCAGTTCTTC	CSVEDRLVSNEQFF
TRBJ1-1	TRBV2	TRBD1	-	TGTGCCAGCAGTGCGGAGGGGGCAGTGGTGACTGAAGCTTTCTTT	CASSAEGAVVTEAFF
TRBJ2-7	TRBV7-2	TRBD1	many	TGTGCCAGCAGCGGAGGGGACAGGGGGCGCGGTCGGTACTTC	CASSGGDRGRGRYF
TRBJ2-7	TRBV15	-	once	TGTGCCACCAGCACAGGAAGGTACGAGCAGTACTTC	CATSTGRYEQYF
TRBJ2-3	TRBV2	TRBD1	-	TGTGCCAGCAGCCCAGGGACAGGGCGCGCAGATACGCAGTATTTT	CASSPGTGRADTQYF
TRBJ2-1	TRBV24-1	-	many	TGTGCCACCAGTGATTTGGTCCCGGGACGGTCCGATGAGCAGTTCTTC	CATSDLVPGRSDEQFF
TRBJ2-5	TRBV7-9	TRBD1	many	TGTGCCAGCAGCTTAGAGAGGACAGGTGGAGAGACCCAGTACTTC	CASSLERTGGETQYF
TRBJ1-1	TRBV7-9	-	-	TGTGCCAGCAGCTTATTCATAAATCGGACTGAAGCTTTCTTT	CASSLFINRTEAFF
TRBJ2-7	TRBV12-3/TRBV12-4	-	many	TGTGCCAGCAGCCGTACTAGGCGGGCCTCCTACGAGCAGTACTTC	CASSRTRRASYEQYF
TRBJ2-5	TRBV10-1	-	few	TGTGCCAGCGGCCCCGATTATGAGACCCAGTACTTC	CASGPDYETQYF
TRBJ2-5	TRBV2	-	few	TGTGCCAGCAGTGAAATAGGGGTCGGGGAGACCCAGTACTTC	CASSEIGVGETQYF
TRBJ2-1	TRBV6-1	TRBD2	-	TGTGCCAGCAGAGGACTAGCGGGAGGGAACTACAATGAGCAGTTCTTC	CASRGLAGGNYNEQFF
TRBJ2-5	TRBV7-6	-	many	TGTGCCAGCAGCCGAGCTGAGACCCAGTACTTC	CASSRAETQYF
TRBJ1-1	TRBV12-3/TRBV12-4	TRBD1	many	TGTGCCAGCAGTCCGACAGGGGGCTACACTGAAGCTTTCTTT	CASSPTGGYTEAFF
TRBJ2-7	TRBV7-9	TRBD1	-	TGTGCCAGCAGCCTGGGACAGGGGGTGACCTACGAGCAGTACTTC	CASSLGQGVTYEQYF
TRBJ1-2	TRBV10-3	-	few	TGTGCCATCAGTGATACAGGGATTTTTAGGGGCTACACCTTC	CAISDTGIFRGYTF
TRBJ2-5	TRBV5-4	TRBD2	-	TGTGCCAGCAGCCCGGGACTAGCGGGATTACAAGAGACCCAGTACTTC	CASSPGLAGLQETQYF
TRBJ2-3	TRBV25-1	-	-	TGTGCCAGCCCAAAACGCGGAACGAGCACAGATACGCAGTATTTT	CASPKRGTSTDTQYF
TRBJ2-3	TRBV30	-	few	TGTGCCTGGAGTGCCCCCATGGGTCTTACGCAGTATTTT	CAWSAPMGLTQYF
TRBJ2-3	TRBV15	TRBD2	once	TGTGCCACCAGCAGGGACATAGCGGGAGATGGTACGCAGTATTTT	CATSRDIAGDGTQYF
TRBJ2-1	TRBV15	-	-	TGTGCCACCAGCAGCGGGAGTCCTTACAATGAGCAGTTCTTC	CATSSGSPYNEQFF
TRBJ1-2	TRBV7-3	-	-	TGTGCCAGCAGCCCAGGGTTTAGCGGCTACACCTTC	CASSPGFSGYTF
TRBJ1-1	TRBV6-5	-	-	TGTGCCGGCAGTTACTCGAGGGGTCGTACTGAAGCTTTCTTT	CAGSYSRGRTEAFF
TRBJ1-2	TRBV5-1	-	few	TGCGCCAGCAGCAATCTCCAGAAGGGGGGTAACTATGGCTACACCTTC	CASSNLQKGGNYGYTF
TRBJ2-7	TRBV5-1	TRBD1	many	TGCGCCAGCAGCTTTACCCTTTCCCGGGACAGGGGGTCCTACGAGCAGTACTTC	CASSFTLSRDRGSYEQYF
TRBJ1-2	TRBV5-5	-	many	TGTGCCAGCAGCTTAGAAGGACTGGCGGGCTACACCTTC	CASSLEGLAGYTF
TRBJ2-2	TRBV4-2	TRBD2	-	TGTGCCAGCAGCCAAGAGACTAGCGTGAACACCGGGGAGCTGTTTTTT	CASSQETSVNTGELFF
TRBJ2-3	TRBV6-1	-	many	TGTGCCAGCAGGGTGGGCGATACGCAGTATTTT	CASRVGDTQYF
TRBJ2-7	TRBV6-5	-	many	TGTGCCAGCAGTTACGCAGGGGGGGTTTCCTACGAGCAGTACTTC	CASSYAGGVSYEQYF
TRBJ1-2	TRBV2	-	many	TGTGCCAGCAGTGAAGCTCGGCCTAATAACTATGGCTACACCTTC	CASSEARPNNYGYTF
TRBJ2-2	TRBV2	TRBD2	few	TGTGGACTAGCGGGTTGGAACACCGGGGAGCTGTTTTTT	CGLAGWNTGELFF
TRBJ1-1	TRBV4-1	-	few	TGCGCCAGCAGCTCTTTGGTATCTAGGGGCTGGACTGAAGCTTTCTTT	CASSSLVSRGWTEAFF
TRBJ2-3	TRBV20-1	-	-	TGCAGTGCTGCCGCAAATTTTGAGGGGCCGAGCACAGATACGCAGTATTTT	CSAAANFEGPSTDTQYF
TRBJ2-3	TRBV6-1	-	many	TGTGCCAGCAGTGGGACTATCACAGATACGCAGTATTTT	CASSGTITDTQYF
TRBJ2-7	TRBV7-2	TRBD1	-	TGTGCCAGCAGCTCCGACAGGGGGCGAACCGAGCAGTACTTC	CASSSDRGRTEQYF
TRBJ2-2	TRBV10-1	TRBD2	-	TGCGCCAGCAGTGATTGGGGGGGAGCCGGGGAGCTGTTTTTT	CASSDWGGAGELFF
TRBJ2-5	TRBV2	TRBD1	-	TGTGCCAGCATTCGGACAGGGGGGGAGACCCAGTACTTC	CASIRTGGETQYF
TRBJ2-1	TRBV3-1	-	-	TGTGCCAGCGAGAGGGGAGAGCCCTACAATGAGCAGTTCTTC	CASERGEPYNEQFF
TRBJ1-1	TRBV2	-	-	TGTGCCAGCAGTGAAGGAGGGGCTCGCGCTTTCTTT	CASSEGGARAFF
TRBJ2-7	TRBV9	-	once	TGTGCCACCTTGCACTCTTACGGCGACGAGCAGTACTTC	CATLHSYGDEQYF
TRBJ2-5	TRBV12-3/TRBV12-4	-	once	TGTGCCAGCAGTTTAGATGGGCCACGGGGGACCCAGTACTTC	CASSLDGPRGTQYF